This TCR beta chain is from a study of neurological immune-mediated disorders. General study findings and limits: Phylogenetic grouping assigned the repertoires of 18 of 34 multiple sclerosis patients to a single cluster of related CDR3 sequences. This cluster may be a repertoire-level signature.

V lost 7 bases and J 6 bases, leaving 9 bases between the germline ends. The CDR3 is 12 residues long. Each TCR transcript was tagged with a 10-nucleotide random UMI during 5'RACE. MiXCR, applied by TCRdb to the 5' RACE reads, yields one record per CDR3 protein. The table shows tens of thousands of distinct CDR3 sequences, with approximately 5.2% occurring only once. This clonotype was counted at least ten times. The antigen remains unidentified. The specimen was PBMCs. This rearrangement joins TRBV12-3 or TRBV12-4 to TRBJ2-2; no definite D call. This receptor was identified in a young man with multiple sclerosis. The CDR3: CASKEDPGELFF. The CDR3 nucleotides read TGTGCCAGCAAGGAAGACCCCGGGGAGCTGTTTTTT.